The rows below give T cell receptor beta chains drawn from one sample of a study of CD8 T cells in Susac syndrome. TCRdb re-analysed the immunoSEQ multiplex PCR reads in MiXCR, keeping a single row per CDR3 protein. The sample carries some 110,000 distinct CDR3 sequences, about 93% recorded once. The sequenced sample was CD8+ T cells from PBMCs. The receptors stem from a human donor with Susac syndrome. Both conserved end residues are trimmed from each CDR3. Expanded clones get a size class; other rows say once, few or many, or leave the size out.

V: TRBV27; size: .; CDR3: ASEGQNTDTQY
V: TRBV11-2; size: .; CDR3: ASSYYRANTGELF
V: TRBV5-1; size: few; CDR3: ASSATGKGDTEAF
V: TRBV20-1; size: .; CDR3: SVPHGNFRLDGTDTQY
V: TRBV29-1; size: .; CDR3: SVERPQQGDSTDTQY
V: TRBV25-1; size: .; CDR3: ASSDPDRGQDSPLH
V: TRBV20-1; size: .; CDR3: SVGHSGELF
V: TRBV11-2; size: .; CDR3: ASSQQGVEAF
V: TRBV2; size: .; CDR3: ASSELAGSYGTDTQY
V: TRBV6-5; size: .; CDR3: ASPCLGEVG
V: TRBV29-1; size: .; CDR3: SVVPRVTDTQY
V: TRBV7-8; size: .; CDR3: ASSFAGTGSYEQY
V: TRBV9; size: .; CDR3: ASSSGRNTDTQY
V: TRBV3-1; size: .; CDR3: ASSHRDRTYEQY
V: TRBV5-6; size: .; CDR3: ASSFRGRGKETQY
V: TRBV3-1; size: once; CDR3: ASSQFSGGANEQF
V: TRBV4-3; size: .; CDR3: ASSLESESYNEQF
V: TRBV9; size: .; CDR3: ASSHTGAPTYEQY
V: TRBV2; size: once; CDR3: ASSRLAGGLETQY
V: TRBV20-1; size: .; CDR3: SARGSLQETQY
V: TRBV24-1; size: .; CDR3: ATSDGDLPYNEQF
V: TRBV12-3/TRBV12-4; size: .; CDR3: ASSLGAGGDTDTQY
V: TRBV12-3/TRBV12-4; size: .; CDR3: ASTNPSGGGYT
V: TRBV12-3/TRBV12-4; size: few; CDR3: ASSSTGPTEAF
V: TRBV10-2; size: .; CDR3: ASSEGAGYGYT
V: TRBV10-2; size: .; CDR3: ASGTRPDEQF
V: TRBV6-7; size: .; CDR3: ASNDPGRYGYT
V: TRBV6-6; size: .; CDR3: ASSYRRDGPYQPQH
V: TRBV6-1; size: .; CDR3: ATSTTVGGADTEAF
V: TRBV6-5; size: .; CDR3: ASSYSDSDYGYT
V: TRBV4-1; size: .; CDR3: ASSQGRGSYNEQF
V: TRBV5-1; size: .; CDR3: ASSLWGSYNEQF